One and the same sample provided the 18 T cell receptor beta chains below, sequenced in a study of blood T cell repertoires in COVID-19. Only in-frame clones appear in the TCRdb table, and some are missing; sequencing was by immunoSEQ multiplex PCR. This table has 270,000 or so clones, about 86% appearing once. The source material was PBMCs or T cells enriched from blood (not recorded which). The receptors originated from a man aged 50 to 59 who had recovered from COVID-19.

This clone was picked up one time. The rearrangement joins TRBV20-1 to TRBJ2-7, with D possibly being TRBD1 (5 bases). Germline values: CDR1 DFQATT, CDR2 SNEGSKA (reference sequence). The V end was cut by 2 bases, the J end by 5 bases, with 7 bases between. The CDR3 has 11 residues. CDR3 in amino acids: CSARQGDEQYF. The CDR3 DNA reads TGCAGTGCTAGACAGGGTGACGAGCAGTACTTC.

This sequence joins TRBV19 and TRBJ2-7; D perhaps matches TRBD1 (6 bases). Germline V gives CDR1 LNHDA, CDR2 SQIVND (reference sequence). Trimming left V 7 bases short and J 0 bases short, with 10 bases between. CDR3 length: 13 amino acids. Here the CDR3 DNA reads TGTGCCAGTAAGGCAGGGGACTCCTACGAGCAGTACTTC. Translating it yields CASKAGDSYEQYF.

The gene calls are TRBV5-8 and TRBJ2-7; 7 nucleotides align to TRBD1. CDR1 and CDR2 (germline): SGHTS, YDEGEE. There are 14 residues in the CDR3. The V gene end was trimmed by 4 bases and the J gene end by 2 bases; junction bases not matched to a gene: 6. Written as DNA, the CDR3 is TGTGCCAGCAGCAGCAAGGACAGGCCCTACGAGCAGTACTTC. Residues: CASSSKDRPYEQYF.

The chain uses TRBV6-5 and TRBJ2-1; possible D gene TRBD1, 5 bases. The V end lost 6 bases, the J end lost 7 bases, and 10 bases lay between the germline ends. This CDR3 comprises 12 residues. Germline CDR1 is MNHEY and CDR2 is SVGAGI. DNA of the CDR3: TGTGCCAGCAGAGATAGGGGTAATGAGCAGTTCTTC. The encoded protein is CASRDRGNEQFF.

This sequence joins TRBV28 and TRBJ2-1, with D maybe TRBD1 (6 bases). V lost 6 bases and J lost 10, with 19 bases in between. CDR1 and CDR2 from the germline V gene are MDHEN and SYDVKM. This CDR3 comprises 14 residues. CDR3 DNA: TGTGCCAGCAGAACCTCCTACAGGGTCGGCGAGCAGTTCTTC. Translation: CASRTSYRVGEQFF. Combining the CDR3 with reference TRBV28 and TRBJ2-1 gives the whole variable domain DVKVTQSSRYLVKRTGEKVFLECVQDMDHENMFWYRQDPGLGLRLIYFSYDVKMKEKGDIPEGYSVSREKKERFSLILESASTNQTSMYLCASRTSYRVGEQFFGPGTRLTVL.

This chain joins TRBV6-4 and TRBJ1-2, with no clear D. Germline CDR1 is MRHNA and CDR2 is SNTAGT. The V end lost 0 bases, the J end lost 5 bases, and 7 bases lay between the germline ends. The CDR3 length is 13 residues. Written as DNA, the CDR3 is TGTGCCAGCAGTGACTCGACTCTATATGGCTACACCTTC. This gives the protein CASSDSTLYGYTF.

The DNA for the CDR3 is TGTGCCAGCAGCTTAGACTTAACTAGCGGGAGCCCAGATACGCAGTATTTT. As protein: CASSLDLTSGSPDTQYF. The V gene is TRBV11-3, the J gene TRBJ2-3, with 11 bases aligning to TRBD2. Germline CDR1 and CDR2: SGHNT and YENEEA. The CDR3 runs 17 residues. After removal of 0 bases from V and 4 bases from J, the junction contained 6 bases not matched to a gene.

The sample holds a few counts of this clone. V usage is TRBV27 and J usage is TRBJ2-5; 7 bases agree with TRBD2. The CDR3 consists of 16 residues. J lost 8 bases, V lost 5 bases, and 17 bases had no gene match. CDR1 and CDR2 (germline): MNHEY, SMNVEV (reference sequence). As DNA, the CDR3 is TGTGCCAGCAGTCATGGATTGGGGCTAGCGGCAGAAACCCAGTACTTC. Translation gives CASSHGLGLAAETQYF.

The V gene is TRBV12-5, the J gene TRBJ1-1; 9 nucleotides match TRBD1. The CDR3 covers 18 residues. Trimming at V came to 6 bases and at J to 1 base, leaving 15 bases not matched to a gene. Germline lookup yields CDR1 LGHNT and CDR2 FRNRAP. CDR3 residues: CASGRRNGTGRPNTEAFF. CDR3 DNA: TGTGCTAGTGGCCGCCGCAACGGGACAGGGCGCCCGAACACTGAAGCTTTCTTT.

There are many counts of this clone. This rearrangement joins TRBV6-5 to TRBJ1-4; 10 nucleotides line up with TRBD1. V dropped 6 bases and J dropped 6; count of bases not matched to a gene: 7. CDR3 length: 15 residues. Per germline, CDR1 MNHEY and CDR2 SVGAGI. CDR3 loop: CASSLGGTGDEKLFF. The CDR3 DNA reads as TGTGCCAGCAGCCTTGGGGGGACAGGGGATGAAAAACTGTTTTTT.

The gene calls are TRBV10-3 and TRBJ1-5; D gene unclear. Germline CDR1 ENHRY, CDR2 SYGVKD. The V end was cut by 0 bases, the J end by 4 bases, with 13 bases between. The CDR3 consists of 16 residues. The DNA of the CDR3 is TGTGCCATCAGTGAGTCACACACCGGGAGAAATCAGCCCCAGCATTTT. This gives the protein CAISESHTGRNQPQHF.

The CDR3 DNA follows: TGTGCCTTCTCCGGGGATGGTAGCGGGGGGGCTTGGTGGCAAGAGACCCAGTACTTC. It codes for CAFSGDGSGGAWWQETQYF. The rearrangement joins TRBV30 to TRBJ2-5, with 11 bases fitting TRBD2. The CDR3 sequence is 19 residues long. The V gene end was trimmed by 7 bases and the J gene end by 2 bases; junction bases not matched to a gene: 21. Germline V lookup: CDR1 GTSNPN, CDR2 SVGIG (reference sequence).

This clone is a singleton in its sample. This rearrangement joins TRBV9 to TRBJ2-2; tentative D call: TRBD2 (7 bases). Trimming shortened V by 5 bases and J by 3 bases, and 14 bases separated the two germline ends. CDR3 length equals 15 residues. Germline values: CDR1 SGDLS, CDR2 YYNGEE. Here the CDR3 DNA reads TGTGCCAGCAGAGAGGGGAGGGGGGACACCGGGGAGCTGTTTTTT. Protein: CASREGRGDTGELFF.

The chain has TRBV7-3 and TRBJ2-5, with 15 bases identical to TRBD2. With V trimmed by 4 bases and J by 7 bases, 1 base remained unmatched. The CDR3 contains 14 residues. CDR1 SGHTA and CDR2 FQGTGA come from the germline V gene. CDR3 loop: CASSSGLAGGTQYF. The CDR3 DNA follows: TGTGCCAGCAGCTCGGGACTAGCGGGGGGGACCCAGTACTTC.

The chain employs TRBV3-1 (or the pseudogene TRBV3-2) and TRBJ1-5; D not resolved. The CDR3 sequence is 14 residues long. V dropped 4 bases and J dropped 11 bases, with 18 bases sitting between them. CDR1 and CDR2 from the germline V gene are LGHDT and YNNKEL (reference sequence). The CDR3 DNA follows: TGTGCCAGCAGCCCCGGAGCACGGTCCGATGCCCAGCATTTT. Translation: CASSPGARSDAQHF.

The rearrangement joins TRBV7-9 to TRBJ1-2; D ambiguous. V gave up 5 bases and J gave up 8 bases, with 9 bases separating them. Germline V gives CDR1 SEHNR, CDR2 FQNEAQ (reference sequence). The CDR3 has 11 amino acids. Here the CDR3 DNA reads TGTGCCAGCAGCCCAGATAAGGGCTACACCTTC. Its protein is CASSPDKGYTF.

The chain employs TRBV5-5 and TRBJ1-2, with D possibly matching TRBD1 (5 bases). Germline CDR1 is SGHKS and CDR2 is YYEKEE (reference sequence). CDR3 size: 13 residues. V was pared by 1 base and J by 5 bases, with 9 bases between. CDR3 nucleotide sequence: TGTGCCAGCAGCTTGCGGGGGGGATATGGCTACACCTTC. It encodes CASSLRGGYGYTF. The full variable domain, its missing parts supplied by reference TRBV5-5 and TRBJ1-2, is DAGVTQSPTHLIKTRGQQVTLRCSPISGHKSVSWYQQVLGQGPQFIFQYYEKEERGRGNFPDRFSARQFPNYSSELNVNALLLGDSALYLCASSLRGGYGYTFGSGTRLTVV.

The gene calls are TRBV20-1 and TRBJ2-7, with D unresolved. This CDR3 has 11 amino acids. Trimming removed 0 bases at V and 7 bases at J, with 7 bases between. The germline gives CDR1 DFQATT, CDR2 SNEGSKA (reference sequence). For the CDR3, the DNA is TGCAGTGCTAGAGATCAGGAAGAGCAGTACTTC. It translates to CSARDQEEQYF.